One sample yielded the 17 T cell receptor beta chains listed below, sequenced in a study of T cell responses to AZD1222 COVID-19 vaccine. TCRdb's copy holds only in-frame clones and misses some; the assay was immunoSEQ multiplex PCR. Of 45,000 or so clones listed, approximately 90% are singletons. The sample consisted of peripheral blood, taken 28 days after the second AZD1222 dose. The receptor set was obtained from an adult who received the AZD1222 COVID-19 vaccine.

J is TRBJ2-1 and V is TRBV7-9, with 7 bases identical to TRBD2. Germline loops: CDR1 SEHNR, CDR2 FQNEAQ (reference sequence). Germline trimming cut 5 bases from V and 9 bases from J; bases unmatched to any gene: 10. This CDR3 spans 14 amino acids. CDR3 bases: TGTGCCAGCAGCCCATTTGCGGGAGACAGTGAGCAGTTCTTC. It codes for CASSPFAGDSEQFF.

The chain employs TRBV7-3 and TRBJ2-7; 9 bases line up with TRBD2. CDR1 and CDR2 from the germline V gene are SGHTA and FQGTGA. The trim removed 5 bases at V and 3 bases at J, leaving 2 bases unmatched. This CDR3 is built from 13 residues. CDR3 residues: CASSKTSGYEQYF. Written as DNA, the CDR3 is TGTGCCAGCAGCAAGACTAGCGGCTACGAGCAGTACTTC.

The chain joins TRBV7-9 to TRBJ1-1; a weak D match, TRBD1 (5 bases). Germline V gene lookup returns CDR1 SEHNR and CDR2 FQNEAQ (reference sequence). CDR3 length: 15 amino acids. V was trimmed by 5 bases and J by 1 base, leaving 14 bases between them. The CDR3: CASSPPGQGNTEAFF. In nucleotides, the CDR3 is TGTGCCAGCAGCCCCCCGGGGCAGGGGAACACTGAAGCTTTCTTT.

This chain connects TRBV6-5 to TRBJ1-4; D might be TRBD1 (6 bases). The CDR3 is made up of 15 amino acids. Trimming stripped 6 bases from V and 4 bases from J, with 15 bases between. Germline lookup yields CDR1 MNHEY and CDR2 SVGAGI. CDR3 sequence (DNA): TGTGCCAGCAGGGACCTGGACAGCGATAATGAAAAACTGTTTTTT. Protein product: CASRDLDSDNEKLFF.

V is TRBV29-1 and J is TRBJ2-7; D might be TRBD2 (5 bases). Germline-derived CDR1 and CDR2 are SQVTM and ANQGSEA. The V end was cut by 4 bases, the J end by 5 bases, with 9 bases between. The CDR3 runs 11 residues. In nucleotides, the CDR3 is TGCAGCGTTGGGGAGTTTAACGAGCAGTACTTC. The encoded protein is CSVGEFNEQYF.

The CDR3 loop is CASSLGSVINQPQHF. CDR3 bases: TGTGCCAGCAGCTTAGGGTCCGTAATCAATCAGCCCCAGCATTTT. This chain joins TRBV7-8 and TRBJ1-5; D unresolved. Trimming removed 1 base at V and 3 bases at J, with 10 bases between. Germline assignment: CDR1 SGHVS and CDR2 FQNEAQ. The CDR3 is 15 amino acids.

The genes are TRBV21-1 and TRBJ2-7; the table's D gene call, TRBD2, was not cross checked with the DNA. TRBV21-1 is flagged as a pseudogene. This CDR3 is 14 amino acids long. The CDR3 DNA reads as TGTGCCAGCAGCAAAGTTGCGGATGACTACGAGCAGTACTTC. Protein product: CASSKVADDYEQYF.

This clone was seen a handful of times. The gene calls are TRBV24-1 and TRBJ2-1; 7 bases are a match to TRBD1. The CDR3 totals 16 residues. From germline, CDR1 is KGHDR and CDR2 SFDVKD. J was trimmed by 7 bases and V by 5 bases; bases with no gene match: 13. In DNA form, the CDR3 reads TGTGCCACCAGTGGCTCGGACAGGACCCTACAGAATGAGCAGTTCTTC. Translation gives CATSGSDRTLQNEQFF.

The rearrangement joins TRBV29-1 to TRBJ2-7, with D maybe TRBD2 (6 bases). This CDR3 comprises 14 residues. V dropped 6 bases and J dropped 0 bases, with 15 bases sitting between them. Looked up from germline, CDR1 is SQVTM and CDR2 is ANQGSEA. The CDR3 coding sequence is TGCAGCGTCATCCTAGCGAAAAGCTCCTACGAGCAGTACTTC. Translation gives CSVILAKSSYEQYF.

The chain employs TRBV25-1 and TRBJ1-1; D is possibly TRBD1 (5 bases). The ends were cut back, 10 bases at V and 5 bases at J, with 14 bases in the middle. The CDR3 is 12 amino acids. CDR1 is MGHDK, CDR2 SYGVNS, per germline. The CDR3 region has the DNA TGTGCCATCCGGGGGGAGGGAACTGAAGCTTTCTTT. Residues: CAIRGEGTEAFF.

The chain recombines TRBV30 with TRBJ2-7, with 7 positions matching TRBD1. Trimming cost V 1 base and J 4 bases; bases outside gene matches: 10. This CDR3 region has 15 residues. Germline V gene sequence: CDR1 GTSNPN, CDR2 SVGIG (reference sequence). CDR3 sequence reads: CAWSDAQGPTYEQYF. As DNA, the CDR3 is TGTGCCTGGAGTGACGCACAGGGGCCGACTTACGAGCAGTACTTC.

The chain carries TRBV7-6 and TRBJ2-2; the D is unclear. Germline V gene data show CDR1 as SGHVS and CDR2 as FNYEAQ. This CDR3 region has 14 residues. V lost 3 bases and J 5 bases, leaving 10 bases between the germline ends. CDR3 residues: CASSLLKRTGELFF. The CDR3 region has the DNA TGTGCCAGCAGCTTGTTAAAAAGGACCGGGGAGCTGTTTTTT.

With respect to this clone: In the same sample, other DNA sequences code for this CDR3. The CDR3 nucleotides read TGCGCCAGCAGTAACAGGGTTACTGAAGCTTTCTTT. Protein: CASSNRVTEAFF. The rearrangement links TRBV10-1 to TRBJ1-1, with D possibly matching TRBD1 (6 bases). Germline CDR1 reads WNHNN; CDR2 reads SYGVQD (reference sequence). The V and J ends lost 5 bases and 5 bases respectively, with 9 bases between them. The CDR3 is made up of 12 amino acids.

The rearrangement uses TRBV5-6 and TRBJ1-4, with 7 bases aligning to TRBD1. With V trimmed by 4 bases and J by 4 bases, 7 bases remained unmatched. The CDR3 runs to 15 residues. CDR1 is SGHDT and CDR2 is YYEEEE in the germline V gene. CDR3 amino acids: CASSQTGFINEKLFF. The CDR3 coding sequence is TGTGCCAGCAGCCAGACAGGGTTTATTAATGAAAAACTGTTTTTT.

The chain is built from TRBV10-2 and TRBJ1-4, with unresolved D. Trimming took off 7 bases at V and 8 bases at J, with 14 bases between the two ends. The CDR3 has 13 amino acids. The V gene's germline CDR1 is WSHSY and CDR2 SAAADI. The CDR3 reads CASTATLREKLFF. CDR3 in DNA: TGCGCCAGCACGGCCACCTTGCGGGAAAAACTGTTTTTT.

CDR3 residues: CASSQDWSREGSPLHF. Written as DNA, the CDR3 is TGTGCCAGCAGCCAAGATTGGAGCAGGGAAGGGTCACCCCTCCACTTT. The chain uses TRBV4-2 and TRBJ1-6; tentative D call: TRBD1 (5 bases). The CDR3 is made up of 16 amino acids. The germline CDR1 and CDR2 sequences are LGHNA and YNFKEQ. V gave up 0 bases and J gave up 10 bases, with 16 bases separating them.

The DNA of the CDR3 is TGTGCCAGCAGCGACCGTGGTGGTTTAGGAAACACCATATATTTT. This sequence encodes CASSDRGGLGNTIYF. The V and J genes are TRBV6-5 and TRBJ1-3; D gene ambiguous. Per germline, CDR1 MNHEY and CDR2 SVGAGI. The CDR3 sequence is 15 residues long. Deletions cut 6 bases from V and 4 bases from J, with 16 bases between.